These 30 T cell receptor beta chains share one sample of origin, sequenced in a study of blood T cell repertoires in COVID-19. Some clones are missing from TCRdb's copy, which holds only in-frame ones; the method was immunoSEQ multiplex PCR. Altogether 68,000 or so clones are present, about 83% being singletons, with the ten largest covering about 25%. The sequenced material came from peripheral blood. The receptors originated from a human donor in a cohort sampled during active COVID-19.

J is TRBJ2-5 and V is TRBV27, with 7 bases lining up with TRBD1. Germline V gene lookup returns CDR1 MNHEY and CDR2 SMNVEV (reference sequence). The CDR3 runs to 15 residues. The trim removed 3 bases at V and 5 bases at J, leaving 9 bases unmatched. The chain's CDR3 is CASSLTPTGFETQYF. The CDR3 DNA follows: TGTGCCAGCAGTTTGACCCCGACAGGGTTCGAGACCCAGTACTTC.

J is TRBJ1-4 and V is TRBV15; D ambiguous. CDR3 size: 14 residues. Per the germline V gene, CDR1 is LNHNV and CDR2 is YYDKDF (reference sequence). The ends were cut back, 3 bases at V and 0 bases at J, with 5 bases in the middle. This CDR3 reads CATSSGATNEKLFF. DNA of the CDR3: TGTGCCACCAGCAGCGGTGCAACTAATGAAAAACTGTTTTTT.

The chain has TRBV3-1 (or the pseudogene TRBV3-2) and TRBJ2-3; D is unclear. CDR3 size: 12 residues. Germline V gives CDR1 LGHDT, CDR2 YNNKEL (reference sequence). Trimming took off 2 bases at V and 6 bases at J, with 6 bases between the two ends. The CDR3 region has the DNA TGTGCCAGCAGCCAAATCGGGGATACGCAGTATTTT. This encodes CASSQIGDTQYF.

J is TRBJ2-3 and V is TRBV3-1 (or the pseudogene TRBV3-2); D might be TRBD2 (5 bases). The germline V gene has CDR1 LGHDT and CDR2 YNNKEL (reference sequence). The CDR3 totals 14 residues. V was pared by 0 bases and J by 5 bases, with 9 bases between. The CDR3 bases are TGTGCCAGCAGCCAAGATGTAGCGAGAGATACGCAGTATTTT. Translating gives CASSQDVARDTQYF.

CDR3 nucleotide sequence: TGTGCCAGCAGCTTACTTCTAGAGGCCGGGGAGCTGTTTTTT. Protein: CASSLLLEAGELFF. The chain employs TRBV11-2 and TRBJ2-2; D unclear. There are 14 residues in the CDR3. Looked up from germline, CDR1 is SGHAT and CDR2 is FQNNGV. The germline V and J ends were trimmed by 2 bases and 6 bases, with 10 bases remaining between them.

V and J are TRBV4-3 and TRBJ1-2; D uncertain. Trimming stripped 5 bases from V and 8 bases from J, with 15 bases between. This CDR3 region has 13 residues. Germline-derived CDR1 and CDR2 are LGHNA and YSLEER. CDR3 sequence (DNA): TGCGCCAGCAGCGCCACGGAAGTCGGGGGCTACACCTTC. As protein: CASSATEVGGYTF.

The chain uses TRBV11-2 and TRBJ1-6, with 7 bases fitting TRBD1. Trimming took 6 bases from V and 10 from J; bases not matched to a gene: 12. In germline, CDR1 is SGHAT, CDR2 FQNNGV. The CDR3 extends over 15 amino acids. In DNA, the CDR3 is TGTGCCAGCAGTTTACGAGGGGGCTGGGGCTCACCCCTCCACTTT. This codes for CASSLRGGWGSPLHF. Filled out from reference TRBV11-2 and TRBJ1-6, the complete variable domain reads EAGVAQSPRYKIIEKRQSVAFWCNPISGHATLYWYQQILGQGPKLLIQFQNNGVVDDSQLPKDRFSAERLKGVDSTLKIQPAKLEDSAVYLCASSLRGGWGSPLHFGNGTRLTVT.

This rearrangement joins TRBV5-1 to TRBJ2-5; the match to TRBD1 covers 8 bases. The CDR3 runs 15 residues. Per germline, CDR1 SGHRS and CDR2 YFSETQ. V trimming: 6 bases; J trimming: 5 bases; junction bases outside the gene matches: 12. CDR3: CASKSRTGFGETQYF. CDR3 nucleotides: TGCGCCAGCAAGTCCAGGACAGGGTTCGGGGAGACCCAGTACTTC.

This clone was detected only once. The rearrangement joins TRBV2 to TRBJ2-7; no reliable D call. The CDR3 is made up of 12 amino acids. The V gene lost 7 bases and the J gene lost 3 bases, with 10 bases spanning the gap. Germline lookup yields CDR1 SNHLY and CDR2 FYNNEI. CDR3 region: CASKLPYYEQYF. The CDR3 DNA follows: TGTGCCAGCAAGCTACCATACTACGAGCAGTACTTC.

The genes are TRBV2 and TRBJ1-1; D unresolved. Germline lookup yields CDR1 SNHLY and CDR2 FYNNEI. V lost 4 bases to trimming and J lost 4 bases, with 7 bases between them. The CDR3 spans 12 residues. The CDR3 bases are TGTGCCAGCAGTGCGGGGATCACTGAAGCTTTCTTT. Protein product: CASSAGITEAFF.

This clone was detected once. The chain joins TRBV28 to TRBJ1-1; D may be TRBD1 (6 bases). CDR1 MDHEN and CDR2 SYDVKM come from the germline V gene. V gave up 5 bases and J gave up 5 bases, with 9 bases separating them. The CDR3 runs to 12 residues. This chain's CDR3 is CASSTGWTEAFF. In nucleotides, the CDR3 is TGTGCCAGCAGTACAGGGTGGACTGAAGCTTTCTTT.

The V and J genes are TRBV11-2 and TRBJ1-3; 12 bases align to TRBD1. CDR3 size: 17 residues. The germline V gene encodes CDR1 SGHAT and CDR2 FQNNGV. The ends lost 1 base at V and 3 bases at J; junction bases unmatched: 4. The CDR3 nucleotides read TGTGCCAGCAGCTTAGGGGGACAGGGGGCGCGTGGAAACACCATATATTTT. This gives the protein CASSLGGQGARGNTIYF.

The chain joins TRBV7-9 to TRBJ2-3; 8 bases agree with TRBD1. CDR1 and CDR2 from the germline V gene are SEHNR and FQNEAQ (reference sequence). There are 16 residues in the CDR3. Trimming took 5 bases from V and 1 from J; bases not matched to a gene: 8. CDR3 bases: TGTGCCAGCAGCCGAGATGACAGGGGTGGCACAGATACGCAGTATTTT. It encodes CASSRDDRGGTDTQYF.

The chain carries TRBV5-4 and TRBJ2-3; TRBD2 agrees at 9 bases. The CDR3 is made up of 15 amino acids. Trimming removed 0 bases from V and 4 bases from J; junction bases left unmatched: 3. Germline lookup yields CDR1 SGHNT and CDR2 YYREEE (reference sequence). The CDR3 nucleotides read TGTGCCAGCAGCTTGGTTTTAGCGGGGGCAGATACGCAGTATTTT. This encodes CASSLVLAGADTQYF.

This rearrangement joins TRBV9 to TRBJ1-4; no reliable D call. The length of the CDR3 is 14 residues. The ends were cut back, 0 bases at V and 8 bases at J, with 11 bases in the middle. Germline loops: CDR1 SGDLS, CDR2 YYNGEE. Here the CDR3 reads CASSVGTSGEKLFF. CDR3 bases: TGTGCCAGCAGCGTAGGGACGTCGGGGGAAAAACTGTTTTTT. Drawing the rest from reference TRBV9 and TRBJ1-4, the complete variable domain is DSGVTQTPKHLITATGQRVTLRCSPRSGDLSVYWYQQSLDQGLQFLIQYYNGEERAKGNILERFSAQQFPDLHSELNLSSLELGDSALYFCASSVGTSGEKLFFGSGTQLSVL.

The CDR3, as DNA: TGCAGCGTTGAAATAGACAGGGATGAGACCCAGTACTTC. This sequence encodes CSVEIDRDETQYF. This chain links TRBV29-1 with TRBJ2-5; 7 bases are a match to TRBD1. The germline gives CDR1 SQVTM, CDR2 ANQGSEA. Trimming took 2 bases from V and 5 from J; bases not matched to a gene: 5. This CDR3 spans 13 amino acids. The variable domain in full, completed from reference TRBV29-1 and TRBJ2-5, reads SAVISQKPSRDICQRGTSLTIQCQVDSQVTMMFWYRQQPGQSLTLIATANQGSEATYESGFVIDKFPISRPNLTFSTLTVSNMSPEDSSIYLCSVEIDRDETQYFGPGTRLLVL.

The rearrangement joins TRBV19 to TRBJ1-1; maybe TRBD1 (5 bases). CDR1 LNHDA and CDR2 SQIVND come from the germline V gene (reference sequence). V was clipped by 4 bases and J by 9 bases, with 15 bases between them. The CDR3 runs 13 residues. The CDR3 loop is CASSNLDTPKAFF. The CDR3 DNA follows: TGTGCCAGTAGTAACCTGGACACCCCGAAAGCTTTCTTT.

The chain is built from TRBV7-2 and TRBJ2-2; a weak D match, TRBD2 (6 bases). This CDR3 has 15 amino acids. Trimming removed 2 bases from V and 1 base from J, with 8 bases in between. The germline gives CDR1 SGHTA, CDR2 FQGNSA. The chain's CDR3 is CASSLRRGNTGELFF. Written as DNA, the CDR3 is TGTGCCAGCAGCTTAAGGCGGGGGAACACCGGGGAGCTGTTTTTT. The full variable domain, completed using reference TRBV7-2 and TRBJ2-2, is GAGVSQSPSNKVTEKGKDVELRCDPISGHTALYWYRQSLGQGLEFLIYFQGNSAPDKSGLPSDRFSAERTGGSVSTLTIQRTQQEDSAVYLCASSLRRGNTGELFFGEGSRLTVL.

The chain joins TRBV9 to TRBJ2-3, with 14 positions matching TRBD2. Germline values: CDR1 SGDLS, CDR2 YYNGEE. The CDR3 loop spans 17 amino acids. The junction had 9 bases not matched to a gene; V was cut back by 4 bases and J by 5 bases. For the CDR3, the DNA is TGTGCCAGCAGCCCTAGGACTAGCGGGGGGTCGGGAGATACGCAGTATTTT. This encodes CASSPRTSGGSGDTQYF.

The chain uses TRBV2 and TRBJ2-7; 7 bases fit TRBD2. Looked up from germline, CDR1 is SNHLY and CDR2 is FYNNEI. The junction had 8 bases not matched to a gene; V was cut back by 5 bases and J by 1 base. The CDR3 runs to 15 residues. CDR3 coding DNA: TGTGCCAGCAGTAGTCCCAGGACTAGTTCCTACGAGCAGTACTTC. Translating gives CASSSPRTSSYEQYF.

The chain couples TRBV11-2 to TRBJ2-1; possible D gene TRBD2, 5 bases. The V gene's germline CDR1 is SGHAT and CDR2 FQNNGV. V was pared by 4 bases and J by 9 bases, with 16 bases between. The CDR3 runs 14 residues. The CDR3 nucleotides read TGTGCCAGCAGCTCTCTAGTGGGCGCGGGTGAGCAGTTCTTC. This codes for CASSSLVGAGEQFF.

V is TRBV27 and J is TRBJ2-5; 12 positions agree with TRBD1. J gave up 5 bases and V 3 bases, and 7 bases lay outside the gene matches. The CDR3 has 16 residues. CDR1 and CDR2 (germline): MNHEY, SMNVEV (reference sequence). The chain's CDR3 is CASSFGTGGIGETQYF. CDR3 sequence (DNA): TGTGCCAGCAGTTTTGGGACAGGGGGCATTGGGGAGACCCAGTACTTC.

The chain couples TRBV19 to TRBJ2-1; D call uncertain. This CDR3 has 13 amino acids. V was pared by 1 base and J by 6 bases, with 7 bases between. Germline values: CDR1 LNHDA, CDR2 SQIVND (reference sequence). The CDR3, as DNA: TGTGCCAGTAGTATAGGGCAGGCCAATGAGCAGTTCTTC. Translation gives CASSIGQANEQFF.

The chain is built from TRBV4-1 and TRBJ2-3; no definite D call. Germline V gene sequence: CDR1 MGHRA, CDR2 YSYEKL. Trimming removed 0 bases at V and 0 bases at J, with 4 bases between. This CDR3 region has 14 residues. The CDR3 region has the DNA TGCGCCAGCAGCCAAGATTCGAGCACAGATACGCAGTATTTT. This gives the protein CASSQDSSTDTQYF.

The chain employs TRBV19 and TRBJ2-2; TRBD2 might be the D (7 bases). V lost 5 bases, J lost 3 bases, and 13 bases lay in between. The germline V gene has CDR1 LNHDA and CDR2 SQIVND (reference sequence). This CDR3 region has 15 residues. CDR3 in amino acids: CASSWGGADTGELFF. The CDR3 DNA follows: TGTGCCAGTAGTTGGGGGGGCGCAGACACCGGGGAGCTGTTTTTT.

This rearrangement joins TRBV7-2 to TRBJ2-2, with 8 bases identical to TRBD2. CDR3 length equals 16 residues. CDR1 SGHTA and CDR2 FQGNSA come from the germline V gene. The J segment lost 4 bases and the V segment lost 2 bases, leaving 6 bases of the junction unmatched. For the CDR3, the DNA is TGTGCCAGCAGCTTAAACGGGGGGGCCTCCACCGGGGAGCTGTTTTTT. Translating gives CASSLNGGASTGELFF.

In this sample, this clone turned up once. In DNA form, the CDR3 reads TGCGCCAGCAGCGCTAGCGGGGGGCCCCTCTCCTACAATGAGCAGTTCTTC. Translating gives CASSASGGPLSYNEQFF. The chain has TRBV5-1 and TRBJ2-1; 11 bases match TRBD2. V gave up 4 bases and J gave up 0 bases; unmatched junction bases: 6. The CDR3 consists of 17 residues. From germline, CDR1 is SGHRS and CDR2 YFSETQ. The full variable domain, with the rest looked up from reference TRBV5-1 and TRBJ2-1, is KAGVTQTPRYLIKTRGQQVTLSCSPISGHRSVSWYQQTPGQGLQFLFEYFSETQRNKGNFPGRFSGRQFSNSRSEMNVSTLELGDSALYLCASSASGGPLSYNEQFFGPGTRLTVL.

The CDR3 reads CASSYEGGYNEQFF. The CDR3, as DNA: TGTGCCAGCAGTTACGAAGGGGGATACAATGAGCAGTTCTTC. The chain recombines TRBV6-2 or TRBV6-3 with TRBJ2-1, with D possibly TRBD1 on 6 matching bases. Germline assignment: CDR1 MNHEY and CDR2 SVGEGT. The CDR3 spans 14 residues. The V end was cut by 2 bases, the J end by 4 bases, with 9 bases between.

The CDR3 sequence is CASSEGQGKTGELFF. The DNA for the CDR3 is TGTGCCAGCAGTGAGGGACAGGGTAAAACCGGGGAGCTGTTTTTT. The chain couples TRBV2 to TRBJ2-2; 9 bases are a match to TRBD1. CDR1 and CDR2 (germline): SNHLY, FYNNEI. The V and J ends lost 3 bases and 5 bases, in that order; junction bases with no gene match: 4. The CDR3 length is 15 residues.

The gene calls are TRBV10-3 and TRBJ2-1, with 10 bases fitting TRBD1. V lost 6 bases to trimming and J lost 5 bases; unmatched junction nucleotides: 7. Germline lookup yields CDR1 ENHRY and CDR2 SYGVKD. This CDR3 has 15 amino acids. CDR3 DNA: TGTGCCATCAGCCTGGGACAGGGGCTGGACAATGAGCAGTTCTTC. Protein: CAISLGQGLDNEQFF.